Given below is one T cell receptor (beta chain) in context. This clonotype was observed a handful of times. The clone's antigen remains unknown. No qualities accompany the bases; no much larger clone lies one base away. The data belong to a study of patients and donors after allogeneic stem cell transplantation (dated by TCRdb to 2019 to 2021). The library was obtained by RT-PCR. Sequencing instrument: NextSeq 550. Using fastp at Q25 and MiXCR, TCRdb reprocessed the public reads and kept productive beta chains. Entries that share a CDR3 protein sequence are merged under the most common genes and DNA. Counted in this sample were approximately 140,000 distinct CDR3 sequences; about two fifths of them appeared once. The ten largest account for around 50% of the sample. This sequence was found in a human donor who was either an allogeneic HSCT recipient or a stem cell or donor lymphocyte infusion donor (not recorded which). It is not recorded whose cells these are; they may come from a transplant donor. The sample taken for sequencing was blood, either unsorted or a sorted T cell fraction (not recorded which).

The CDR3 sequence is CASSFMGAGTEAFF. The nucleotide sequence is given as TGTGCCAGCAGCTTTATGGGGGCCGGCACTGAAGCTTTCTTT. Here the chain combines TRBV7-2 and TRBJ1-1; perhaps TRBD1 is the D gene, with 6 bases matching. The germline V gene specifies SGHTA as CDR1 and FQGNSA as CDR2. V is cut by 3 bases and J by 4 bases, and the space between the germline ends is 12 bases. Including cysteine and phenylalanine, the CDR3 has 14 amino acids. Only CDR3 DNA remains: 42 bases, in frame from the first base.